The 12 T cell receptor beta chains listed next were all sequenced from one sample in a study of blood T cells in healthy people across ages. Combining a sample-barcoded 5' primer with a J-beta primer mix, a second PCR ran for 7 to 11 cycles. Each CDR3 protein gets one entry after TCRdb re-called the 5' RACE reads with MiXCR. The sample lists roughly 700,000 distinct CDR3 sequences, roughly 25% occurring once. This sample was also put to use in a study of T cells of mothers and their children.

The specimen sequenced was blood. These receptors were collected from a boy aged 5 to 17 in good health.

V is TRBV29-1 and J is TRBJ2-3; TRBD2 matches at 11 bases. The CDR3 totals 15 residues. The V segment lost 6 bases and the J segment 4 bases; nucleotides outside the gene matches: 9. Germline V gene data show CDR1 as SQVTM and CDR2 as ANQGSEA. CDR3 loop: CSVDPSGGYPDTQYF. The CDR3 nucleotides read TGCAGCGTAGACCCTAGCGGGGGGTATCCAGATACGCAGTATTTT.

J is TRBJ2-7 and V is TRBV5-1, with a tentative D call TRBD2 (6 bases). This CDR3 contains 16 residues. The V end lost 4 bases, the J end lost 0 bases, and 17 bases lay between the germline ends. Germline CDR1 SGHRS, CDR2 YFSETQ. The CDR3 DNA reads TGCGCCAGCAGCGGAAGGACCGCTAGCGTCTCCTACGAGCAGTACTTC. Protein product: CASSGRTASVSYEQYF.

This clonotype has only a few counts. J is TRBJ1-2 and V is TRBV7-9; D perhaps matches TRBD1 (6 bases). Germline V gene lookup returns CDR1 SEHNR and CDR2 FQNEAQ (reference sequence). The CDR3 runs to 19 residues. V was shortened by 5 bases and J by 8 bases, with 33 bases between the two germline ends. CDR3: CASSPAAAGQTRRRGGYTF. The DNA of the CDR3 is TGTGCCAGCAGCCCGGCTGCTGCCGGACAAACCAGACGGAGGGGGGGCTACACCTTC.

This clonotype has at least ten counts. The genes are TRBV20-1 and TRBJ1-2, with 8 positions matching TRBD1. The junction had 10 bases not matched to a gene; V was cut back by 3 bases and J by 4 bases. Germline V gene data show CDR1 as DFQATT and CDR2 as SNEGSKA (reference sequence). CDR3 size: 15 residues. Here the CDR3 DNA reads TGCAGTGCTAGTTGGGGGACAGGTATTTCCTATGGCTACACCTTC. It yields the protein CSASWGTGISYGYTF.

The genes are TRBV28 and TRBJ2-1; D gene unclear. This CDR3 comprises 16 residues. V was shortened by 5 bases and J by 3 bases, with 17 bases between the two germline ends. Germline loops: CDR1 MDHEN, CDR2 SYDVKM. CDR3 in amino acids: CASSNRGGLNYNEQFF. The CDR3 bases are TGTGCCAGCAGTAACCGCGGCGGATTAAACTACAATGAGCAGTTCTTC.

This chain connects TRBV14 to TRBJ2-2, with D possibly TRBD2 on 5 matching bases. This CDR3 contains 14 residues. V was clipped by 4 bases and J by 4 bases, with 10 bases between them. CDR1 is SGHDN, CDR2 FVKESK, per germline. This CDR3 is CASSRAAGTGELFF. In nucleotides, the CDR3 is TGTGCCAGCAGCCGAGCGGCGGGCACCGGGGAGCTGTTTTTT.

This chain connects TRBV5-1 to TRBJ2-5; 11 bases map to TRBD1. CDR1 and CDR2 (germline): SGHRS, YFSETQ. Trimming took 4 bases from V and 2 from J; bases not matched to a gene: 7. The CDR3 spans 16 residues. The CDR3 sequence is CASSRTGGGFQETQYF. CDR3 sequence (DNA): TGCGCCAGCAGCAGGACAGGGGGCGGCTTTCAAGAGACCCAGTACTTC. Full variable domain (rest looked up from reference TRBV5-1 and TRBJ2-5): KAGVTQTPRYLIKTRGQQVTLSCSPISGHRSVSWYQQTPGQGLQFLFEYFSETQRNKGNFPGRFSGRQFSNSRSEMNVSTLELGDSALYLCASSRTGGGFQETQYFGPGTRLLVL.

This chain connects TRBV28 to TRBJ1-1, with TRBD1 as a possible D gene (6 bases). Trimming took 6 bases from V and 3 from J, leaving 11 bases between them. Germline loops: CDR1 MDHEN, CDR2 SYDVKM. CDR3 length: 13 residues. The CDR3 region is CASRTRGDTEAFF. The DNA for the CDR3 is TGTGCCAGCAGAACCAGGGGCGACACTGAAGCTTTCTTT.

The chain is built from TRBV7-9 and TRBJ2-1, with a weak D call TRBD2 (5 bases). CDR1 and CDR2 (germline): SEHNR, FQNEAQ (reference sequence). The CDR3 is made up of 15 amino acids. V was clipped by 4 bases and J by 5 bases, with 15 bases between them. The CDR3 protein is CASSSQAEIHNEQFF. The CDR3 bases are TGTGCCAGCAGCTCCCAAGCGGAAATTCACAATGAGCAGTTCTTC.

This chain connects TRBV7-2 to TRBJ1-1; D not certain. Between the trimmed V and J ends, which lost 2 bases and 2 bases, there was a span of 15 bases. In germline, CDR1 is SGHTA, CDR2 FQGNSA. The CDR3 has 16 amino acids. The CDR3 region is CASSLTQWTYNTEAFF. In DNA form, the CDR3 reads TGTGCCAGCAGCTTAACACAGTGGACTTATAACACTGAAGCTTTCTTT.

This clonotype was counted a few times. This chain links TRBV28 with TRBJ2-1, with D tentatively TRBD2 (5 bases). Trimming shortened V by 5 bases and J by 2 bases, and 13 bases separated the two germline ends. The CDR3 extends over 15 amino acids. Germline lookup yields CDR1 MDHEN and CDR2 SYDVKM. CDR3 coding DNA: TGTGCCAGCAGTCGTACTAGTTGGACCTACAATGAGCAGTTCTTC. Amino acid sequence: CASSRTSWTYNEQFF.

The chain recombines TRBV7-2 with TRBJ1-3, with a weak D call TRBD1 (6 bases). Trimming left V 2 bases short and J 1 base short, with 12 bases between. The germline CDR1 and CDR2 sequences are SGHTA and FQGNSA. The CDR3 covers 16 residues. The CDR3 loop is CASSLHRQASGNTIYF. CDR3 DNA sequence: TGTGCCAGCAGCTTACATCGACAGGCTTCTGGAAACACCATATATTTT.